One sample yielded the 5 T cell receptor beta chains listed below, sequenced in a study of early stage breast cancer tumors. Profiling relied on immunoSEQ multiplex PCR, and the TCRdb table lists in-frame clones only, not all of them. This sample has some 29,000 clones, with roughly 81% found just once. Sequencing used blood. These receptors came from a person aged 45-60 years with breast cancer.

The chain is built from TRBV5-4 and TRBJ2-7, with D possibly matching TRBD1 (5 bases). Trimming stripped 3 bases from V and 1 base from J, with 23 bases between. CDR1 and CDR2 (germline): SGHNT, YYREEE (reference sequence). CDR3 length: 18 residues. The CDR3 is CASSYNDILGRASYEQYF. The CDR3 bases are TGTGCCAGCAGCTACAACGACATTCTAGGCAGGGCATCCTACGAGCAGTACTTC.

The gene calls are TRBV9 and TRBJ1-2; maybe TRBD1 (6 bases). The germline V gene encodes CDR1 SGDLS and CDR2 YYNGEE. This CDR3 has 16 amino acids. Trimming pared 3 bases from V and 6 bases from J, leaving 21 bases between. CDR3 sequence: CASSETGTYIKDGYTF. The CDR3 DNA reads TGTGCCAGCAGCGAGACGGGGACATATATTAAGGATGGCTACACCTTC.

A few counts support this clone. The chain couples TRBV2 to TRBJ1-5; TRBD1 matches 7 bases. The CDR3 length is 14 residues. J was trimmed by 7 bases and V by 5 bases; bases with no gene match: 8. CDR1 SNHLY and CDR2 FYNNEI come from the germline V gene. For the CDR3, the DNA is TGTGCCAGCAGTATGACAGGGCTGGGGCAGCCCCAGCATTTT. It translates to CASSMTGLGQPQHF.

This clone is a singleton in its sample. V and J are TRBV28 and TRBJ1-1; D possibly corresponds to TRBD1 (5 bases). The CDR3 runs 13 residues. Trimming cost V 6 bases and J 4 bases, with 12 bases left between them. The germline V gene encodes CDR1 MDHEN and CDR2 SYDVKM. CDR3 sequence reads: CASRTQGFTEAFF. Written as DNA, the CDR3 is TGTGCCAGCAGAACGCAGGGATTCACTGAAGCTTTCTTT.

The V and J genes are TRBV11-3 and TRBJ2-1; no reliable D call. The length of the CDR3 is 16 residues. V was cut by 5 bases and J by 0 bases, with 14 bases left in between. The germline CDR1 and CDR2 sequences are SGHNT and YENEEA. The CDR3 is CASSPLQTSSYNEQFF. CDR3 sequence (DNA): TGTGCCAGCAGCCCTCTACAGACCAGCTCCTACAATGAGCAGTTCTTC.